This is a list of T cell receptor beta chains from one sample in a study of shared clonotypes between healthy human individuals. Assay: immunoSEQ multiplex PCR; the TCRdb copy retains only in-frame clones and omits some. The data contain 1.5 million to 2.5 million clones, about 94% of them seen just once; the ten biggest clones take up 1.2%. The specimen was naive CD8+ T cells sorted from blood. Receptor source: a young man in good health. Both conserved end residues are part of each CDR3. The D gene is left open where the match is weak. Not every row has a clone size; where given, it reads once, few, many or a size class.

- TRBJ1-2 once TRBV2 CASRGQDDGYTF TGTGCCAGCAGGGGACAAGATGATGGCTACACCTTC
TRBD2 TRBJ2-1 - TRBV7-8 CASSYPSGRHWGEQFF TGTGCCAGCAGCTACCCTAGCGGGAGGCACTGGGGGGAGCAGTTCTTC
TRBD1 TRBJ2-7 - TRBV12-5 CASAAPGTVSEQYF TGTGCTAGTGCCGCCCCGGGGACAGTCTCCGAGCAGTACTTC
- TRBJ2-1 - TRBV19 CASNWGGSYNEQFF TGTGCCAGCAATTGGGGCGGCTCCTACAATGAGCAGTTCTTC
- TRBJ2-5 - TRBV11-2 CASSFPAGETQYF TGTGCCAGCAGCTTCCCTGCGGGGGAGACCCAGTACTTC
TRBD2 TRBJ2-2 - TRBV28 CASSPLTSGALPGELFF TGTGCCAGCAGCCCTCTGACTAGCGGGGCGCTACCCGGGGAGCTGTTTTTT
- TRBJ1-4 - TRBV6-1 CASSEGGFNEKLFF TGTGCCAGCAGTGAGGGGGGGTTTAATGAAAAACTGTTTTTT
- TRBJ2-5 - TRBV19 CASSPTGGRETQYF TGTGCCAGTAGTCCGACCGGGGGAAGGGAGACCCAGTACTTC
- TRBJ1-2 once TRBV27 CASSAHGGLNYGYTF TGTGCCAGCTCCGCCCACGGGGGATTGAACTATGGCTACACCTTC
- TRBJ2-5 - TRBV10-2 CASSEFLRGRDQETQYF TGCGCCAGCAGTGAATTTCTAAGGGGGAGGGACCAAGAGACCCAGTACTTC
TRBD1 TRBJ2-2 - TRBV7-9 CASSRRDRDPELFF TGTGCCAGCAGCCGCCGGGACAGGGATCCGGAGCTGTTTTTT
- TRBJ2-3 - TRBV7-9 CASSFPQNPDTQYF TGTGCCAGCAGCTTTCCCCAGAACCCAGATACGCAGTATTTT
TRBD2 TRBJ2-5 once TRBV7-9 CASSLSPSGDQETQYF TGTGCCAGCAGCTTATCGCCTAGCGGGGACCAAGAGACCCAGTACTTC
TRBD2 TRBJ2-7 - TRBV12-5 CASGAPSGPYEQYF TGTGCTAGTGGCGCCCCTAGCGGGCCCTACGAGCAGTACTTC
- TRBJ2-1 - TRBV9 CASSVVVGRGTEQFF TGTGCCAGCAGCGTAGTGGTAGGTAGGGGTACTGAGCAGTTCTTC
- TRBJ2-1 - TRBV4-1 CASSQFLQGGRNEQFF TGCGCCAGCAGCCAGTTCCTCCAGGGAGGAAGGAATGAGCAGTTCTTC
TRBD1 TRBJ2-7 - TRBV5-4 CASSSLGGAEEQYF TGTGCCAGCAGCTCATTAGGGGGCGCGGAAGAGCAGTACTTC
- TRBJ2-5 - TRBV6-5 CASSYATFQGPQYF TGTGCCAGCAGTTACGCTACCTTCCAAGGGCCCCAGTACTTC
TRBD1 TRBJ2-7 - TRBV13 CASSPGQGEQYF TGTGCCAGCAGCCCGGGACAGGGGGAGCAGTACTTC
- TRBJ1-6 - TRBV9 CASSADGFNSPLHF TGTGCCAGCAGCGCGGACGGGTTTAATTCACCCCTCCACTTT
- TRBJ2-7 - TRBV7-8 CASSLRESYEQYF TGTGCCAGCAGCTTAAGAGAGTCCTACGAGCAGTACTTC
- TRBJ2-7 - TRBV7-6 CASSSPGLGAYEQYF TGTGCCAGCAGCTCACCTGGGCTGGGGGCCTACGAGCAGTACTTC
TRBD2 TRBJ2-7 - TRBV9 CASSTLAGADEQYF TGTGCCAGCAGCACCCTAGCGGGAGCGGACGAGCAGTACTTC
- TRBJ2-1 - TRBV2 CASTLPPEDEQFF TGTGCCAGCACCCTGCCCCCCGAGGATGAGCAGTTCTTC
TRBD2 TRBJ2-1 - TRBV19 CASALAVYNEQFF TGTGCCAGTGCGCTAGCGGTCTACAATGAGCAGTTCTTC
TRBD1 TRBJ2-2 - TRBV4-1 CASSRQGRGELFF TGCGCCAGCAGCCGACAGGGACGAGGGGAGCTGTTTTTT
TRBD2 TRBJ2-7 - TRBV2 CASSGTSGRNYSYEQYF TGTGCCAGCAGCGGGACTAGCGGGAGGAATTACTCCTACGAGCAGTACTTC
TRBD1 TRBJ1-2 - TRBV19 CASTPWPGGGGYTF TGTGCCAGTACCCCTTGGCCAGGGGGTGGAGGCTACACCTTC
- TRBJ2-5 - TRBV27 CASSPLDAGETQYF TGTGCCAGCAGTCCACTGGACGCGGGAGAGACCCAGTACTTC
TRBD2 TRBJ2-7 - TRBV7-9 CASSLGTGGGSYEQYF TGTGCCAGCAGCTTGGGTACGGGGGGAGGCAGCTACGAGCAGTACTTC
TRBD1 TRBJ1-5 - TRBV6-1 CASSEWTGDNQPQHF TGTGCCAGCAGTGAATGGACAGGGGACAATCAGCCCCAGCATTTT
TRBD1 TRBJ2-3 - TRBV5-4 CASSIDRGLDTQYF TGTGCCAGCAGCATCGACAGGGGGTTAGATACGCAGTATTTT
TRBD1 TRBJ2-1 - TRBV4-1 CASRPGTGYNEQFF TGCGCCAGCAGACCCGGGACAGGGTACAATGAGCAGTTCTTC
TRBD2 TRBJ2-1 - TRBV4-1 CASSQDGLAGDPEQFF TGCGCCAGCAGCCAAGATGGGCTAGCGGGAGATCCGGAGCAGTTCTTC
TRBD1 TRBJ1-1 - TRBV27 CASSPGTGGDLEAFF TGTGCCAGCAGCCCGGGGACAGGGGGGGACTTGGAAGCTTTCTTT
- TRBJ2-7 - TRBV6-1 CASSEALGTAYEQYF TGTGCCAGCAGTGAAGCGCTTGGGACGGCCTACGAGCAGTACTTC
- TRBJ2-7 - TRBV28 CASSRDLPSEQYF TGTGCCAGCAGCCGGGACTTACCCTCTGAGCAGTACTTC
TRBD1 TRBJ2-5 - TRBV25-1 CASGDSAMETQYF TGTGCCAGCGGGGACAGTGCGATGGAGACCCAGTACTTC
- TRBJ2-6 - TRBV28 CASSLTGANVLTF TGTGCCAGCAGTTTAACCGGGGCCAACGTCCTGACTTTC
- TRBJ2-7 - TRBV7-9 CASLQGPSYEQYF TGTGCCAGCCTTCAGGGACCCTCCTACGAGCAGTACTTC
- TRBJ2-7 - TRBV5-4 CASSLVGATYEQYF TGTGCCAGCAGCTTGGTGGGAGCCACCTACGAGCAGTACTTC
- TRBJ2-3 - TRBV4-3 CASSQDQSTDTQYF TGCGCCAGCAGCCAAGATCAAAGCACAGATACGCAGTATTTT
- TRBJ1-3 - TRBV7-6 CASSLERTPRNTIYF TGTGCCAGCAGCTTAGAAAGGACGCCCAGAAACACCATATATTTT